The present T cell receptor beta chain was sequenced within a study of OX40 agonist ivuxolimab in advanced cancers. General study points: Expansion of clones was among the lowest in partial responders at 0.1-3.0 mg/kg.

J gave up 9 bases and V 7 bases, and 11 bases lay outside the gene matches. Germline V gene lookup returns CDR1 MDHEN and CDR2 SYDVKM. The CDR3 length is 15 residues. To note about this clone: Its specificity is not known.

Profiled with immunoSEQ multiplex PCR; TCRdb holds only in-frame clones, not every one. The sample records 55,000 to 70,000 clones, just under 90% being singletons. The TCR originated in an adult with an advanced solid tumor such as melanoma, head and neck, liver or kidney cancer. Sequenced material: CD4+ or CD8+ T cells sorted from blood, taken in a trial of the OX40 agonist ivuxolimab. The chain joins TRBV28 to TRBJ2-1; TRBD2 matches 11 bases. CDR3 sequence: CASKPPSGRRVEQFF. CDR3 nucleotides: TGTGCCAGCAAGCCCCCTAGCGGGAGGAGGGTTGAGCAGTTCTTC.